This T cell receptor beta chain was recorded in a study of blood T cell dynamics during melanoma immunotherapy (dated by TCRdb to 2020 to 2022). As for the study more broadly: All patients had metastatic melanoma and were given first-line pembrolizumab or nivolumab plus ipilimumab as standard of care in the United Kingdom. To find early correlates of response, the study profiled the peripheral T cell receptor repertoires of patients with metastatic melanoma both before and after one cycle of checkpoint inhibitor therapy. The training cohort was made up of consecutive patients, while a further independent group of patients from the same centre was pooled to form an external validation set. Broader findings and caveats from the paper: Unlike progressors, patients who went on to achieve disease control showed a bifurcated reorganization of the PBMC repertoire at W3, with either increased clonality or increased diversity. The relatively small sample size was acknowledged as potentially limiting generalization of the results. Whether the T cell clones driving repertoire changes were melanoma-specific or reflected general immune activation could not be determined in the study.

The time point label here, explained by the study, means: week 3, after first cycle of checkpoint inhibitor. Blood samples were collected before treatment (T0) and at week 3 (W3), after the first cycle of checkpoint blockade. Except for a couple of patients with rapid clinical progression, response was assessed 12 weeks after the first infusion by RECIST 1.1; disease control meant complete response, partial response or stable disease. Any patient who had received prior systemic cancer treatment, was on concomitant immunosuppressant therapy or had synchronous other active malignancies was excluded. Bulk PBMC and plasma cell-free DNA were both sequenced for TCR beta so that circulating cells and T cell turnover could be tracked. PBMC were isolated from blood with Lymphoprep and SepMate tubes, followed by red cell lysis. QIAamp DNA Blood Mini kits were used to extract DNA from PBMC and from sorted T cell subsets.

Every bulk PBMC sample was loaded with the same fixed amount of around 400 ng of DNA. Following the manufacturer instructions, the immunoSEQ TCRb Assay kit was used to amplify TCR beta CDR3 sequences from genomic DNA. The KAPA Library Quantification Kit for Illumina platforms was used to quantify the pooled libraries by qPCR. Pooled libraries were sequenced on an Illumina NextSeq 500, clustered at roughly 0.55-1.1 pM. For the original study's pipeline: TCR data were analyzed using immunoSEQ ANALYZER and the R LymphoSeq package. A rearrangement efficiency score was calculated as productive divided by the sum of productive and non-productive CDR3 sequences. Clonality was measured with the Gini coefficient and diversity with the Renyi index at alpha=1, and both measures were compared pairwise between timepoints within each patient. Clonal relatedness used an edit distance of 3, and repertoire similarity used the Bhattacharyya coefficient, both computed in LymphoSeq. To classify response, a linear discriminant analysis based on week-3 changes in clonality and diversity was built with the R MASS and caret packages. Entries here come from immuneACCESS through TCRdb and include only in-frame sequences with V and J called. Some clones fail to appear in such tables; in the studies checked, an unresolved V gene covers under half of the shortfall, and the cause of the remainder is unknown. The DNA gave D and trimming, while V, J and clone size come from that table. The sample table lists just under 6,000 clones, around 80% of them with a count of one. The top ten clonotypes cover about 30% of the sample.

Regarding this clone: Which antigen it targets is not known. Per-nucleotide qualities are absent, and no much larger clonotype sits a single base away.

CDR1 and CDR2 (MGHRA, YSYEKL) derive from the germline V gene. Trimming takes 1 base off V and 5 bases off J; junction bases not matched to a gene: 10. The cysteine opens and the phenylalanine closes a CDR3 of 17 amino acids. Only the CDR3 DNA stays, 51 bases, in frame from base 1. Source: blood, taken from a patient treated with checkpoint blockade. The sequence derives from a human donor with melanoma. Recombination connected TRBV4-1 to TRBJ2-3; the junction holds 9 bases that match TRBD1. CDR3 sequence: CASSQGARQGGRDTQYF. The nucleotide sequence reads TGCGCCAGCAGCCAAGGGGCTCGACAGGGGGGGAGAGATACGCAGTATTTT.